Each of the 8 T cell receptor beta chains below was sequenced from the same sample in a study of radiation and T cells in renal cell carcinoma. Assay: immunoSEQ multiplex PCR; the TCRdb copy retains only in-frame clones and omits some. Of approximately 150,000 clones listed, less than 85% were seen once; the top ten hold around 21%. As to time point: baseline pretreatment blood. The treatment: 15 Gy SBRT to primary tumor, nephrectomy 4 weeks later. The sample was blood, taken from a patient whose treatment included radiotherapy and nephrectomy. These receptor sequences come from a woman aged 50 to 60 with renal cell carcinoma.

The chain carries TRBV27 and TRBJ2-5; the D is unclear. Germline V lookup: CDR1 MNHEY, CDR2 SMNVEV (reference sequence). The germline V and J ends were trimmed by 5 bases and 4 bases, with 14 bases remaining between them. The CDR3 covers 14 residues. CDR3 coding DNA: TGTGCCAGCAGTCCCCAAGCTGGCGGAGAGACCCAGTACTTC. As protein: CASSPQAGGETQYF.

This clone was seen a few times. The chain joins TRBV5-8 to TRBJ1-2; the D is unclear. The CDR3 length is 15 residues. Trimming removed 6 bases from V and 2 bases from J, with 17 bases in between. CDR1 is SGHTS, CDR2 YDEGEE, per germline. The CDR3 bases are TGTGCCAGCACCAACATTCGGAGAAACAACTATGGCTACACCTTC. As protein: CASTNIRRNNYGYTF.

CDR3 in amino acids: CAWSPWDRANYGYTF. DNA for the CDR3: TGTGCCTGGAGTCCCTGGGACAGGGCTAACTATGGCTACACCTTC. The V gene is TRBV30, the J gene TRBJ1-2, with TRBD1 matching 9 bases. Germline assignment: CDR1 GTSNPN and CDR2 SVGIG (reference sequence). The CDR3 is 15 amino acids. J gave up 0 bases and V 2 bases, and 4 bases lay outside the gene matches.

The chain has TRBV5-6 and TRBJ2-5; the match to TRBD2 covers 7 bases. The CDR3 is made up of 18 amino acids. Germline values: CDR1 SGHDT, CDR2 YYEEEE. The V and J ends lost 4 bases and 5 bases, in that order; junction bases with no gene match: 20. The DNA for the CDR3 is TGTGCCAGCAGCCGGCCGGGTTCGAGCGGGACCAACCGGGAGACCCAGTACTTC. The encoded protein is CASSRPGSSGTNRETQYF.

The rearrangement uses TRBV7-2 and TRBJ2-5; D call uncertain. The CDR3 runs to 13 residues. CDR1 and CDR2 (germline): SGHTA, FQGNSA. Between the trimmed V and J ends, which lost 4 bases and 3 bases, there was a span of 9 bases. DNA of the CDR3: TGTGCCAGCAGCTCGAGCCGCGAAGAGACCCAGTACTTC. It encodes CASSSSREETQYF.

V usage is TRBV7-2 and J usage is TRBJ2-3; D possibly corresponds to TRBD2 (5 bases). Germline CDR1 reads SGHTA; CDR2 reads FQGNSA. This CDR3 spans 13 amino acids. V was shortened by 5 bases and J by 6 bases, with 12 bases between the two germline ends. This CDR3 reads CASSPVLDDTQYF. DNA of the CDR3: TGTGCCAGCAGCCCGGTACTAGACGATACGCAGTATTTT.

The chain links TRBV29-1 to TRBJ1-1, with D possibly TRBD1 on 6 matching bases. The germline V gene has CDR1 SQVTM and CDR2 ANQGSEA. The CDR3 extends over 12 amino acids. The V end was cut by 5 bases, the J end by 7 bases, with 14 bases between. The CDR3 sequence is CSVFPGQIEAFF. The DNA for the CDR3 is TGCAGCGTTTTCCCAGGACAGATTGAAGCTTTCTTT.

This clone was detected once. This chain links TRBV9 with TRBJ2-3; 8 positions match TRBD2. The CDR3 spans 15 residues. After removal of 5 bases from V and 0 bases from J, the junction contained 5 bases not matched to a gene. CDR1 SGDLS and CDR2 YYNGEE come from the germline V gene. CDR3 loop: CASSPTSASTDTQYF. The CDR3 DNA reads TGTGCCAGCAGTCCGACTAGCGCTAGCACAGATACGCAGTATTTT.